The 27 T cell receptor beta chains presented below share a single source sample, sequenced in a study of blood T cell repertoires in COVID-19. Repertoires were generated with immunoSEQ multiplex PCR, while TCRdb's copy carries only in-frame clones and drops some. The sample lists 150,000 to 200,000 clones, around 80% occurring once. The material sequenced was peripheral blood. These receptors were collected from a woman aged 55-75 years with COVID-19, enrolled during active disease.

The CDR3: CASSLYRGLGKGYTF. Here the CDR3 DNA reads TGTGCCAGCAGTTTATATAGGGGGCTGGGGAAGGGCTACACCTTC. This chain joins TRBV28 and TRBJ1-2; 7 bases line up with TRBD1. Germline loops: CDR1 MDHEN, CDR2 SYDVKM. J lost 8 bases, V lost 1 base, and 10 bases had no gene match. The CDR3 has 15 amino acids.

The chain combines TRBV30 with TRBJ1-5, with a tentative D call TRBD1 (5 bases). Germline V gene sequence: CDR1 GTSNPN, CDR2 SVGIG (reference sequence). The V end lost 1 base, the J end lost 4 bases, and 11 bases lay between the germline ends. The CDR3 sequence is 14 residues long. This chain's CDR3 is CAWSAGVGNQPQHF. The DNA of the CDR3 is TGTGCCTGGAGTGCGGGGGTGGGGAATCAGCCCCAGCATTTT.

The rearrangement uses TRBV19 and TRBJ1-5, with D perhaps matching TRBD1 (5 bases). V lost 6 bases to trimming and J lost 0 bases, with 27 bases between them. The CDR3 loop spans 20 amino acids. Germline V gives CDR1 LNHDA, CDR2 SQIVND (reference sequence). The CDR3 sequence: CASSRFNIETGPYSNQPQHF. DNA of the CDR3: TGTGCCAGTAGCCGGTTTAACATTGAAACAGGCCCTTATAGCAATCAGCCCCAGCATTTT.

The genes are TRBV27 and TRBJ2-3, with 7 bases aligning to TRBD1. The CDR3 runs 15 residues. Germline values: CDR1 MNHEY, CDR2 SMNVEV (reference sequence). V shed 0 bases and J 2 bases; nucleotides not matched to a gene: 2. The CDR3 DNA reads as TGTGCCAGCAGTTTATCCGACAGGGCCACAGATACGCAGTATTTT. Translating gives CASSLSDRATDTQYF.

The chain links TRBV10-3 to TRBJ2-7; D is perhaps TRBD2 (7 bases). The ends were cut back, 3 bases at V and 7 bases at J, with 16 bases in the middle. The CDR3 length is 14 residues. The germline CDR1 and CDR2 sequences are ENHRY and SYGVKD. CDR3 protein: CAISDPRGAQEQYF. The CDR3 DNA is TGTGCCATCAGTGACCCACGGGGGGCGCAAGAGCAGTACTTC.

This clone was observed many times. This sequence joins TRBV5-1 and TRBJ1-5, with 7 nucleotides matching TRBD1. J gave up 2 bases and V 1 base, and 0 bases lay outside the gene matches. The CDR3 runs 14 residues. Germline V gives CDR1 SGHRS, CDR2 YFSETQ. The CDR3 protein is CASSLTGGNQPQHF. In DNA form, the CDR3 reads TGCGCCAGCAGCTTGACAGGGGGCAATCAGCCCCAGCATTTT.

The rearrangement joins TRBV9 to TRBJ1-2; D gene uncertain. Looked up from germline, CDR1 is SGDLS and CDR2 is YYNGEE. This CDR3 is 15 amino acids long. The germline V and J ends were trimmed by 4 bases and 5 bases, with 18 bases remaining between them. CDR3 amino acids: CASSTREDGDYGYTF. CDR3 DNA: TGTGCCAGCAGCACCCGCGAAGACGGAGATTATGGCTACACCTTC.

CDR3 in DNA: TGTGCCAGCAGCTGGGACAGCTCAGATACGCAGTATTTT. It encodes CASSWDSSDTQYF. The chain uses TRBV7-2 and TRBJ2-3; TRBD1 aligns across 7 bases. Germline CDR1 SGHTA, CDR2 FQGNSA. Losses at the gene ends were 4 bases for V and 4 bases for J; bases not matched to a gene: 2. CDR3 size: 13 residues.

This clone was found once. This chain links TRBV20-1 with TRBJ2-3; D remains ambiguous. Trimming pared 3 bases from V and 2 bases from J, leaving 15 bases between. CDR3 size: 15 residues. Germline-derived CDR1 and CDR2 are DFQATT and SNEGSKA (reference sequence). Here the CDR3 reads CSASSRVSFTDTQYF. The CDR3 DNA follows: TGCAGTGCTAGTAGTCGGGTTTCCTTCACAGATACGCAGTATTTT.

This clone was recorded once. The gene calls are TRBV7-8 and TRBJ2-1; possibly TRBD2 for D (6 bases). The CDR3 is 15 amino acids. Germline values: CDR1 SGHVS, CDR2 FQNEAQ. Trimming shortened V by 1 base and J by 3 bases, and 10 bases separated the two germline ends. Here the CDR3 reads CASSLEGSGYNEQFF. The DNA of the CDR3 is TGTGCCAGCAGCTTAGAGGGTAGCGGCTACAATGAGCAGTTCTTC.

This chain connects TRBV3-1 (or the pseudogene TRBV3-2) to TRBJ1-3; 9 nucleotides line up with TRBD1. The CDR3 length is 16 residues. V lost 1 base to trimming and J lost 13 bases; unmatched junction nucleotides: 14. Germline-derived CDR1 and CDR2 are LGHDT and YNNKEL (reference sequence). CDR3 amino acids: CASSQAGTGRSQRIYF. CDR3 nucleotides: TGTGCCAGCAGCCAAGCCGGGACAGGGCGCAGTCAGAGGATATATTTT.

This clone has just one count. The J gene is TRBJ1-1, the V gene TRBV28; TRBD1 matches at 7 bases. V lost 3 bases and J lost 1; bases outside the gene matches: 8. This CDR3 contains 16 residues. Germline assignment: CDR1 MDHEN and CDR2 SYDVKM. The CDR3: CASSFQGVLPNTEAFF. The CDR3 nucleotides read TGTGCCAGCAGTTTTCAGGGGGTCCTACCGAACACTGAAGCTTTCTTT.

V is TRBV5-5 and J is TRBJ2-1; D possibly corresponds to TRBD2 (5 bases). V dropped 1 base and J dropped 7 bases, with 12 bases sitting between them. The CDR3 length is 14 residues. CDR1 and CDR2 (germline): SGHKS, YYEKEE (reference sequence). The CDR3 loop reads CASSLSGEWNEQFF. As DNA, the CDR3 is TGTGCCAGCAGCTTGTCCGGGGAGTGGAATGAGCAGTTCTTC.

The rearrangement links TRBV28 to TRBJ2-3, with TRBD1 matching 7 bases. With V trimmed by 7 bases and J by 2 bases, 9 bases remained unmatched. This CDR3 is built from 15 residues. Germline-derived CDR1 and CDR2 are MDHEN and SYDVKM. Here the CDR3 DNA reads TGTGCCAGCATCTTCGGGACAGTTCTCACAGATACGCAGTATTTT. Translation gives CASIFGTVLTDTQYF.

This chain links TRBV6-1 with TRBJ2-7, with TRBD1 identical over 8 bases. The trim removed 0 bases at V and 3 bases at J, leaving 4 bases unmatched. Germline CDR1 reads MNHNS; CDR2 reads SASEGT. The CDR3 has 15 residues. The CDR3 nucleotides are TGTGCCAGCAGTGAAGCGGACAGGGTCGGCTACGAGCAGTACGTC. It is translated as CASSEADRVGYEQYV.

The J gene is TRBJ1-2, the V gene TRBV14, with D possibly TRBD1 on 5 matching bases. The V gene lost 1 base and the J gene lost 4 bases, with 13 bases spanning the gap. The CDR3 is 15 amino acids. Germline CDR1 is SGHDN and CDR2 is FVKESK. The CDR3 sequence: CASSQVDSSVYGYTF. The CDR3 nucleotides read TGTGCCAGCAGCCAAGTCGACAGCTCCGTCTATGGCTACACCTTC.

This chain connects TRBV27 to TRBJ1-2, with 10 bases lining up with TRBD1. Trimming removed 5 bases from V and 8 bases from J; junction bases left unmatched: 8. Per germline, CDR1 MNHEY and CDR2 SMNVEV (reference sequence). This CDR3 is built from 14 residues. CDR3 DNA sequence: TGTGCCAGCAGTCCGCCGGGACAGGGGTTCGGCTACACCTTC. It codes for CASSPPGQGFGYTF.

The chain links TRBV3-1 (or the pseudogene TRBV3-2) to TRBJ1-6; D gene uncertain. This CDR3 is 12 amino acids long. V lost 4 bases, J lost 10 bases, and 8 bases lay in between. Germline V gene sequence: CDR1 LGHDT, CDR2 YNNKEL (reference sequence). The DNA of the CDR3 is TGTGCCAGCAGCCTATTTCCCTCACCCCTCCACTTT. Translating it yields CASSLFPSPLHF.

The chain uses TRBV12-3 or TRBV12-4 and TRBJ1-2; 7 nucleotides line up with TRBD1. Trimming at V came to 4 bases and at J to 7 bases, leaving 6 bases not matched to a gene. The CDR3 extends over 13 amino acids. CDR3 sequence (DNA): TGTGCCAGCAGTTACACGGGGACAGCTGGCTACACCTTC. Encoded protein: CASSYTGTAGYTF.

The gene calls are TRBV9 and TRBJ1-6; tentatively, D is TRBD1 (6 bases). The germline V and J ends were trimmed by 7 bases and 9 bases, with 11 bases remaining between them. Germline CDR1 SGDLS, CDR2 YYNGEE. CDR3 length: 12 residues. The CDR3 here is CASGWGRSPLHF. The CDR3 DNA reads TGTGCCAGCGGCTGGGGGCGTTCACCCCTCCACTTT.

J is TRBJ2-2 and V is TRBV6-1; TRBD1 matches at 7 bases. This CDR3 contains 19 residues. Trimming took 2 bases from V and 4 from J; bases not matched to a gene: 16. Germline V gene lookup returns CDR1 MNHNS and CDR2 SASEGT. The CDR3 sequence is CASSESRGGRGPSTGELFF. Written as DNA, the CDR3 is TGTGCCAGCAGTGAATCCCGAGGGGGAAGGGGGCCTAGCACCGGGGAGCTGTTTTTT.

The rearrangement links TRBV30 to TRBJ1-1; D gene uncertain. Trimming cost V 3 bases and J 0 bases, with 8 bases left between them. This CDR3 is built from 13 residues. Looked up from germline, CDR1 is GTSNPN and CDR2 is SVGIG (reference sequence). The CDR3 DNA reads TGTGCCTGGAGCCGCCTAATGAACACTGAAGCTTTCTTT. It encodes CAWSRLMNTEAFF.

This rearrangement joins TRBV19 to TRBJ1-6; 9 bases match TRBD1. Germline V lookup: CDR1 LNHDA, CDR2 SQIVND (reference sequence). The CDR3 is 16 residues long. Trimming cost V 6 bases and J 10 bases; bases outside gene matches: 13. CDR3 DNA: TGTGCCAGTAGCATATCCGGGACAGGGCCCTCATCACCCCTCCACTTT. It is translated as CASSISGTGPSSPLHF.

The chain is built from TRBV5-1 and TRBJ1-1, with 7 bases lining up with TRBD1. The germline gives CDR1 SGHRS, CDR2 YFSETQ. The V gene end was trimmed by 3 bases and the J gene end by 4 bases; junction bases not matched to a gene: 9. The CDR3 has 15 residues. The CDR3 is CASSSRGQQGTEAFF. Written as DNA, the CDR3 is TGCGCCAGCAGCTCCAGGGGACAGCAGGGCACTGAAGCTTTCTTT.

This chain uses TRBV9 with TRBJ2-4, with D unclear. This CDR3 contains 13 residues. Between the trimmed V and J ends, which lost 0 bases and 8 bases, there was a span of 9 bases. Looked up from germline, CDR1 is SGDLS and CDR2 is YYNGEE. The CDR3 sequence: CASSVAVQDIQYF. DNA for the CDR3: TGTGCCAGCAGCGTAGCGGTTCAGGACATTCAGTACTTC. The full variable domain, completed using reference TRBV9 and TRBJ2-4, is DSGVTQTPKHLITATGQRVTLRCSPRSGDLSVYWYQQSLDQGLQFLIQYYNGEERAKGNILERFSAQQFPDLHSELNLSSLELGDSALYFCASSVAVQDIQYFGAGTRLSVL.

This rearrangement joins TRBV5-4 to TRBJ1-1, with D possibly matching TRBD1 (5 bases). The CDR3 spans 15 residues. V was pared by 4 bases and J by 5 bases, with 18 bases between. Per germline, CDR1 SGHNT and CDR2 YYREEE (reference sequence). CDR3 sequence (DNA): TGTGCCAGCAGCGACCCTAAGTTTGGGGCTACTGAAGCTTTCTTT. This translates into CASSDPKFGATEAFF.

This clone has just a few counts. The CDR3 region has the DNA TGCGCCAGCAGCTTCTCGTCAGGGGAGGGTGGTGGCTACACCTTC. Its translation is CASSFSSGEGGGYTF. The chain couples TRBV5-1 to TRBJ1-2; possibly TRBD1 for D (6 bases). The CDR3 length is 15 residues. V was shortened by 2 bases and J by 7 bases, with 18 bases between the two germline ends. Per germline, CDR1 SGHRS and CDR2 YFSETQ.